These 30 T cell receptor beta chains share one sample of origin, sequenced in a study of spatial heterogeneity in lung cancer. TCRdb fed the 5' RACE reads into MiXCR, producing one record per CDR3 protein. The sample carries thousands of distinct CDR3 sequences, around 19% recorded once. Time point given: sample taken at primary tumor resection. Unsorted whole RNA of tumor, nontumor lung or frozen PBMC was sequenced. The input for sequencing was normal lung tissue next to the tumor, taken at surgery. The receptors were sampled from a male donor with early-stage non-small cell lung cancer.

By its share, this clonotype is medium-sized. Little can be read into the size of this beta chain, an off-target read in a library designed for alpha chains. The J gene is TRBJ1-6, the V gene TRBV7-2; D not certain. V was shortened by 1 base and J by 9 bases, with 10 bases between the two germline ends. CDR1 SGHTA and CDR2 FQGNSA come from the germline V gene. The CDR3 is made up of 14 amino acids. The CDR3 here is CASSLGSTSSPLHF. CDR3 in DNA: TGTGCCAGCAGCTTAGGATCGACTTCTTCACCCCTCCACTTT.

This clonotype occurred once. This beta chain lies outside the target of a library built for alpha chains; its clone size means little. The DNA for the CDR3 is TGTGCCAGCAGTCTAGCGTCCCTTACCGGGGAGCTGTTTTTT. Protein: CASSLASLTGELFF. V gene TRBV6-4 combines with J gene TRBJ2-2, with D perhaps TRBD2 (6 bases). CDR1 MRHNA and CDR2 SNTAGT come from the germline V gene. Between the trimmed V and J ends, which lost 5 bases and 5 bases, there was a span of 12 bases. The CDR3 extends over 14 amino acids.

This clonotype turned up a few times. With the library built for alpha chains, this beta chain is off target and its frequency is not meaningful. This sequence joins TRBV28 and TRBJ2-7; the D gene is possibly TRBD2 (7 bases). V shed 5 bases and J shed 9 bases, with 20 bases lying between them. Germline CDR1 MDHEN, CDR2 SYDVKM. The CDR3 loop spans 14 amino acids. CDR3 in DNA: TGTGCCAGCAGTCCGACAGGACTAGAAGGGGCGCAGTACTTC. Protein: CASSPTGLEGAQYF. The full variable domain, its missing parts supplied by reference TRBV28 and TRBJ2-7, is DVKVTQSSRYLVKRTGEKVFLECVQDMDHENMFWYRQDPGLGLRLIYFSYDVKMKEKGDIPEGYSVSREKKERFSLILESASTNQTSMYLCASSPTGLEGAQYFGPGTRLTVT.

This clonotype was counted ten times or more. The library was prepared for alpha chains; this beta chain is a stray read, so its frequency means little. The V gene is TRBV20-1, the J gene TRBJ2-1; 10 bases align to TRBD2. This CDR3 region has 15 residues. CDR1 is DFQATT, CDR2 SNEGSKA, per germline (reference sequence). With V trimmed by 2 bases and J by 7 bases, 8 bases remained unmatched. The CDR3 here is CSARKASGSSNEQFF. In DNA form, the CDR3 reads TGCAGTGCTAGAAAGGCTAGCGGGAGTTCAAATGAGCAGTTCTTC.

This clonotype is medium-sized in the sample. This beta chain turned up in a library designed for alpha chains; as an off-target read, its abundance says little. The chain joins TRBV27 to TRBJ1-5, with D possibly being TRBD1 (6 bases). V was trimmed by 3 bases and J by 4 bases, leaving 7 bases between them. Germline V gene sequence: CDR1 MNHEY, CDR2 SMNVEV (reference sequence). There are 13 residues in the CDR3. This chain's CDR3 is CASSFRGNQPQHF. The CDR3 nucleotides are TGTGCCAGCAGTTTTAGGGGGAATCAGCCCCAGCATTTT.

By its share, this clonotype is medium-sized. Being off target in a library aimed at alpha chains, this beta chain has a size of little meaning. The V call is TRBV5-8, the J call TRBJ1-1; D is unresolved. The CDR3 length is 12 residues. Trimming shortened V by 2 bases and J by 8 bases, and 10 bases separated the two germline ends. The germline gives CDR1 SGHTS, CDR2 YDEGEE. In DNA, the CDR3 is TGTGCCAGCAGCTTCCCCAGGCGCGAAGCTTTCTTT. Translated, it gives CASSFPRREAFF.

This clonotype appeared many times. This beta chain slipped into a library made for alpha chains as a stray read, so its size is not meaningful. The rearrangement links TRBV27 to TRBJ2-1; TRBD2 might be the D (6 bases). The V gene lost 6 bases and the J gene lost 0 bases, with 12 bases spanning the gap. CDR1 is MNHEY, CDR2 SMNVEV, per germline (reference sequence). This CDR3 is 15 amino acids long. This CDR3 is CASRLGGSSYNEQFF. The CDR3 DNA reads TGTGCCAGCAGACTTGGGGGGAGCTCCTACAATGAGCAGTTCTTC.

This clonotype is classed as hyperexpanded. This beta chain is a stray sequence in a library constructed for alpha chains; its clone size is not meaningful. The J gene is TRBJ1-1, the V gene TRBV7-2, with 12 bases identical to TRBD1. V shed 5 bases, J shed 4 bases, and the junction held 8 bases outside the gene matches. The germline V gene has CDR1 SGHTA and CDR2 FQGNSA. The CDR3 consists of 16 residues. Here the CDR3 reads CASSGRGTGGGTEAFF. In DNA, the CDR3 is TGTGCCAGCAGCGGGCGTGGGACAGGGGGCGGCACTGAAGCTTTCTTT.

Concerning this clonotype itself: Since the library was made to target alpha chains, this beta chain is a stray read and its abundance is not meaningful. The V and J genes are TRBV7-9 and TRBJ2-7, with D possibly being TRBD1 or TRBD2 (5 bases each). The CDR3 is 13 residues long. Germline CDR1 SEHNR, CDR2 FQNEAQ (reference sequence). Trimming removed 7 bases at V and 4 bases at J, with 14 bases between. DNA of the CDR3: TGTGCCAGCACACCTGGGGACCGATACGAGCAGTACTTC. It encodes CASTPGDRYEQYF.

This clonotype is medium-sized. This beta chain is an off-target read within a library intended for alpha chains, so its frequency means little. This chain links TRBV7-2 with TRBJ2-1, with a weak D call TRBD2 (6 bases). The CDR3 sequence is 13 residues long. V was clipped by 1 base and J by 11 bases, with 12 bases between them. The germline CDR1 and CDR2 sequences are SGHTA and FQGNSA. CDR3 coding DNA: TGTGCCAGCAGCTTAGAACGGGAGACTCAGCAGTTCTTC. The encoded protein is CASSLERETQQFF.

A word on this clonotype: Since the library was made to target alpha chains, this beta chain is a stray read and its abundance is not meaningful. The gene calls are TRBV11-2 and TRBJ2-3, with D unresolved. Per germline, CDR1 SGHAT and CDR2 FQNNGV. The CDR3 is 14 residues long. The V end was cut by 1 base, the J end by 2 bases, with 7 bases between. This CDR3 is CASSLGTPTDTQYF. The CDR3, as DNA: TGTGCCAGCAGCTTAGGGACCCCCACAGATACGCAGTATTTT. The full variable domain, with the rest looked up from reference TRBV11-2 and TRBJ2-3, is EAGVAQSPRYKIIEKRQSVAFWCNPISGHATLYWYQQILGQGPKLLIQFQNNGVVDDSQLPKDRFSAERLKGVDSTLKIQPAKLEDSAVYLCASSLGTPTDTQYFGPGTRLTVL.

By sample share, this clonotype is medium-sized. This beta chain was picked up by a library intended for alpha chains and is off target, so its count carries little meaning. The chain is built from TRBV28 and TRBJ2-1; the D gene is possibly TRBD1 (6 bases). CDR3 length: 11 amino acids. Per the germline V gene, CDR1 is MDHEN and CDR2 is SYDVKM. Trimming took off 7 bases at V and 8 bases at J, with 9 bases between the two ends. The CDR3 DNA reads as TGTGCCAGCATCCACAGGGATGAGCAGTTCTTC. It encodes CASIHRDEQFF.

This clonotype is classed as medium-sized (0.01 to 0.1%). The library was designed around alpha chains, so this beta chain is a stray read whose abundance carries little weight. The V gene is TRBV12-3 or TRBV12-4, the J gene TRBJ1-1; a weak D match, TRBD1 (6 bases). This CDR3 region has 16 residues. Trimming took off 7 bases at V and 3 bases at J, with 21 bases between the two ends. This CDR3 is CASTEGGRGGYTEAFF. The CDR3 DNA is TGTGCCAGCACCGAGGGGGGGCGAGGAGGGTACACTGAAGCTTTCTTT.

By its share, this clonotype is medium-sized. The library was built for alpha chains, so this beta chain is an off-target read and its size means little. The chain employs TRBV29-1 and TRBJ2-5; D gene uncertain. The CDR3 contains 12 residues. V was trimmed by 2 bases and J by 1 base, leaving 5 bases between them. CDR1 is SQVTM, CDR2 ANQGSEA, per germline. CDR3 residues: CSVEPLQETQYF. The CDR3 DNA reads TGCAGCGTTGAACCACTCCAAGAGACCCAGTACTTC. Filled out from reference TRBV29-1 and TRBJ2-5, the complete variable domain reads SAVISQKPSRDICQRGTSLTIQCQVDSQVTMMFWYRQQPGQSLTLIATANQGSEATYESGFVIDKFPISRPNLTFSTLTVSNMSPEDSSIYLCSVEPLQETQYFGPGTRLLVL.

This clonotype counts as medium-sized (0.01 to 0.1%). A library prepared for alpha chains yielded this beta chain as an off-target read; its size is of little meaning. The chain uses TRBV13 and TRBJ1-1; maybe TRBD1 (5 bases). V shed 5 bases and J shed 4 bases, with 17 bases lying between them. The CDR3 consists of 15 residues. Germline CDR1 and CDR2: PRHDT and FYEKMQ (reference sequence). DNA for the CDR3: TGTGCCAGCAGCCTCTTTGGGAGGGGAAGCACTGAAGCTTTCTTT. It encodes CASSLFGRGSTEAFF.

Points on this clonotype: This beta chain is an unintended read in a library built for alpha chains; its size means little. The rearrangement uses TRBV2 and TRBJ2-7, with a tentative D call TRBD1 (5 bases). V was trimmed by 2 bases and J by 0 bases, leaving 11 bases between them. This CDR3 is built from 15 residues. Looked up from germline, CDR1 is SNHLY and CDR2 is FYNNEI. CDR3 coding DNA: TGTGCCAGCAGTGAATCGGCAGGGCCCTCCTACGAGCAGTACTTC. Amino acids: CASSESAGPSYEQYF.

Concerning this clonotype itself: This beta chain is a stray sequence in a library constructed for alpha chains; its clone size is not meaningful. This chain links TRBV28 with TRBJ1-3, with D uncertain. Trimming cost V 1 base and J 7 bases, with 11 bases left between them. CDR1 and CDR2 (germline): MDHEN, SYDVKM. There are 14 residues in the CDR3. The CDR3 nucleotides are TGTGCCAGCAGTTTATCCCGTAGAGGGAACACCATATATTTT. This sequence encodes CASSLSRRGNTIYF.

This clonotype is medium-sized by share. This beta chain slipped into a library made for alpha chains as a stray read, so its size is not meaningful. This rearrangement joins TRBV20-1 to TRBJ1-1; possibly TRBD1 for D (6 bases). Between the trimmed V and J ends, which lost 6 bases and 5 bases, there was a span of 10 bases. The CDR3 is 11 residues long. CDR1 is DFQATT and CDR2 is SNEGSKA in the germline V gene (reference sequence). CDR3 region: CSAARGTEAFF. The DNA for the CDR3 is TGCAGTGCCGCCAGGGGTACTGAAGCTTTCTTT.

In its sample, this clonotype is medium-sized. This beta chain appears as a stray read in a library generated for alpha chains; its size is not informative. The V call is TRBV7-2, the J call TRBJ2-7; the match to TRBD1 covers 8 bases. J was trimmed by 3 bases and V by 5 bases; bases with no gene match: 9. The CDR3 spans 15 residues. Germline V gives CDR1 SGHTA, CDR2 FQGNSA. CDR3 sequence reads: CASSPRTGRHYEQYF. The CDR3 DNA reads TGTGCCAGCAGCCCGAGGACAGGGAGGCACTACGAGCAGTACTTC.

Comment on this clonotype: Because this beta chain is a stray read in a library intended to capture alpha chains, its abundance should not be given much weight. The V gene is TRBV11-3, the J gene TRBJ2-2; possibly TRBD2 for D (6 bases). The CDR3 is 14 amino acids. The V end lost 6 bases, the J end lost 3 bases, and 11 bases lay between the germline ends. Germline V gene lookup returns CDR1 SGHNT and CDR2 YENEEA. The CDR3 DNA reads TGTGCCAGCAGTCTCGGAGGGGACACCGGGGAGCTGTTTTTT. Its protein is CASSLGGDTGELFF.

This clonotype was detected a few times. Since it is a stray read in a library aimed at alpha chains, this beta chain has a size that is not meaningful. The chain has TRBV7-9 and TRBJ2-3; 8 positions agree with TRBD2. Germline lookup yields CDR1 SEHNR and CDR2 FQNEAQ (reference sequence). Trimming cost V 0 bases and J 2 bases; bases outside gene matches: 4. This CDR3 comprises 16 residues. DNA of the CDR3: TGTGCCAGCAGCTTAGCCCTAGCGGGTACCACAGATACGCAGTATTTT. Translated: CASSLALAGTTDTQYF.

Relative to its sample, this clonotype is large. This beta chain slipped into a library made for alpha chains as a stray read, so its size is not meaningful. V usage is TRBV20-1 and J usage is TRBJ1-1; 7 bases fit TRBD1. The CDR3 is 14 residues long. V lost 1 base, J lost 4 bases, and 6 bases stayed unmatched. CDR1 and CDR2 (germline): DFQATT, SNEGSKA (reference sequence). The CDR3 reads CSARATGAATEAFF. CDR3 DNA sequence: TGCAGTGCTAGAGCAACAGGGGCCGCCACTGAAGCTTTCTTT.

This clonotype came up a few times. Within a library made for alpha chains, this beta chain is off target, and its count is uninformative. This chain's CDR3 is CASSLGGQGPYNEQFF. Here the CDR3 DNA reads TGTGCCAGCAGCTTAGGGGGACAGGGCCCTTACAATGAGCAGTTCTTC. The chain carries TRBV7-6 and TRBJ2-1; 9 nucleotides agree with TRBD1. The J segment lost 4 bases and the V segment lost 1 base, leaving 5 bases of the junction unmatched. Germline V gene data show CDR1 as SGHVS and CDR2 as FNYEAQ. The CDR3 consists of 16 residues.

By frequency in the sample, this clonotype is medium-sized (0.01 to 0.1%). A library made for alpha chains picked up this beta chain off target, so its size means little. The genes are TRBV28 and TRBJ1-4; D unresolved. The CDR3 spans 14 residues. Germline CDR1 MDHEN, CDR2 SYDVKM. The ends were cut back, 6 bases at V and 8 bases at J, with 16 bases in the middle. The CDR3, as DNA: TGTGCCAGCAGCACCTCCCAGGACGGGGAAAAACTGTTTTTT. Its protein is CASSTSQDGEKLFF. The full variable domain, in which reference TRBV28 and TRBJ1-4 provide the parts outside the CDR3, is DVKVTQSSRYLVKRTGEKVFLECVQDMDHENMFWYRQDPGLGLRLIYFSYDVKMKEKGDIPEGYSVSREKKERFSLILESASTNQTSMYLCASSTSQDGEKLFFGSGTQLSVL.

A remark on this clonotype: As an off-target read in a library built for alpha chains, this beta chain has a frequency of little significance. The chain recombines TRBV29-1 with TRBJ2-7; 7 nucleotides agree with TRBD2. J gave up 1 base and V 4 bases, and 1 base lay outside the gene matches. Germline-derived CDR1 and CDR2 are SQVTM and ANQGSEA. This CDR3 has 12 amino acids. CDR3 sequence reads: CSVAGGSYEQYF. The CDR3 nucleotides read TGCAGCGTTGCGGGAGGATCCTACGAGCAGTACTTC.

By share of the sample, this clonotype is medium-sized. This beta chain is an unintended read in a library built for alpha chains; its size means little. J is TRBJ2-3 and V is TRBV11-2; D gene ambiguous. The ends were cut back, 2 bases at V and 6 bases at J, with 12 bases in the middle. This CDR3 has 14 amino acids. Germline CDR1 and CDR2: SGHAT and FQNNGV. CDR3 sequence: CASSLSNVQDTQYF. In DNA, the CDR3 is TGTGCCAGCAGCTTATCCAACGTTCAGGATACGCAGTATTTT.

Points on this clonotype: A library prepared for alpha chains yielded this beta chain as an off-target read; its size is of little meaning. This sequence joins TRBV9 and TRBJ2-5; the D is unclear. Germline V gives CDR1 SGDLS, CDR2 YYNGEE. The CDR3 sequence is 13 residues long. The V and J ends lost 3 bases and 3 bases respectively, with 9 bases between them. The CDR3: CASSAEAEETQYF. The CDR3 DNA is TGTGCCAGCAGCGCAGAGGCGGAAGAGACCCAGTACTTC.

This clonotype is labeled as medium-sized. This beta chain is off target for a library built for alpha chains, so its abundance means little. CDR3 sequence: CASSLAADGGGYTF. CDR3 DNA: TGTGCCAGCAGCTTAGCCGCGGACGGTGGCGGCTACACCTTC. This chain joins TRBV7-2 and TRBJ1-2; no clear D. The CDR3 covers 14 residues. Trimming left V 0 bases short and J 8 bases short, with 13 bases between. Germline V gene lookup returns CDR1 SGHTA and CDR2 FQGNSA.

This clonotype is judged medium-sized. A library prepared for alpha chains yielded this beta chain as an off-target read; its size is of little meaning. V usage is TRBV20-1 and J usage is TRBJ2-4, with TRBD1 as a possible D gene (6 bases). The CDR3 length is 15 residues. Trimming left V 5 bases short and J 0 bases short, with 14 bases between. Per the germline V gene, CDR1 is DFQATT and CDR2 is SNEGSKA (reference sequence). CDR3 in DNA: TGCAGTGCTCACCGGGGACACCTAGCCAAAAACATTCAGTACTTC. Protein sequence: CSAHRGHLAKNIQYF.

This clonotype was counted at least ten times. The library was designed around alpha chains, so this beta chain is a stray read whose abundance carries little weight. The V and J genes are TRBV2 and TRBJ1-1, with D unresolved. Germline CDR1 SNHLY, CDR2 FYNNEI. The CDR3 spans 12 residues. V dropped 5 bases and J dropped 10 bases, with 14 bases sitting between them. The CDR3 is CASSPREEVAFF. The DNA for the CDR3 is TGTGCCAGCAGTCCCCGGGAGGAGGTAGCTTTCTTT.